The clone carrying this TCR beta chain has a handful of counts. This CDR3 is built from 15 residues. Per the germline V gene, CDR1 is MNHNS and CDR2 is SASEGT. V dropped 0 bases and J dropped 6 bases, with 9 bases sitting between them. What was amplified from RNA transcripts were TCR beta CDR3 regions. The TCR CDR3 was amplified in a first-round RT-PCR using the HTBI primer set. TCRdb processed the multiplex PCR reads anew with MiXCR; each CDR3 protein has one entry. Of hundreds of thousands of distinct CDR3 sequences listed, over 15% are singletons. The data stem from a study of T cells in Graves' hyperthyroidism and ophthalmopathy.

This rearrangement joins TRBV6-1 to TRBJ1-6; D is undetermined. The receptor's source is a woman aged 45-60 years with Graves' hyperthyroidism that later progressed to Graves' ophthalmopathy. The sequenced sample consisted of blood. The CDR3 bases are TGTGCCAGCAGTGAAGCATCTCGGGCTAATTCACCCCTCCACTTT. This encodes CASSEASRANSPLHF.